Listed below are T cell receptor beta chains from one sample, sequenced in a study of cytomegalovirus exposure and HLA in healthy donors. Data came from immunoSEQ multiplex PCR; TCRdb stores just in-frame clones and leaves some out. The data contain about 150,000 clones, 86% of them singletons. Sequences were obtained from PBMCs. These receptors originate from a human donor in good health. The CDR3 runs from the conserved cysteine through the conserved F or W. Each record gives: clone size, J gene, D gene, V gene, CDR3 protein, CDR3 DNA. D genes are given only for firm matches. Clone sizes are given selectively: once, few, many, or a class where the clone is expanded.

clone_size: -; j_call: TRBJ2-5; d_call: -; v_call: TRBV4-3; cdr3_aa: CASSQVLRETQYF; cdr3_nt: TGCGCCAGCAGCCAAGTTTTGCGTGAGACCCAGTACTTC
clone_size: -; j_call: TRBJ1-3; d_call: -; v_call: TRBV2; cdr3_aa: CASSQTRGDGGNTIYF; cdr3_nt: TGTGCCAGCAGCCAAACACGGGGGGACGGAGGAAACACCATATATTTT
clone_size: -; j_call: TRBJ1-4; d_call: -; v_call: TRBV18; cdr3_aa: CASSPGGNEKLFF; cdr3_nt: TGTGCCAGCTCACCTGGGGGGAATGAAAAACTGTTTTTT
clone_size: -; j_call: TRBJ2-7; d_call: TRBD2; v_call: TRBV11-2; cdr3_aa: CASSFGTSRSYEQYF; cdr3_nt: TGTGCCAGCAGCTTCGGGACTAGCAGGTCCTACGAGCAGTACTTC
clone_size: once; j_call: TRBJ2-1; d_call: -; v_call: TRBV7-9; cdr3_aa: CASSAGIHEQFF; cdr3_nt: TGTGCCAGCAGCGCCGGGATTCATGAGCAGTTCTTC
clone_size: -; j_call: TRBJ2-1; d_call: TRBD2; v_call: TRBV7-2; cdr3_aa: CASITAGGPGEQFF; cdr3_nt: TGTGCCAGCATCACAGCGGGGGGGCCCGGTGAGCAGTTCTTC
clone_size: -; j_call: TRBJ2-3; d_call: -; v_call: TRBV6-6; cdr3_aa: CASSNGWDTQYF; cdr3_nt: TGTGCCAGCAGTAACGGTTGGGATACGCAGTATTTT
clone_size: -; j_call: TRBJ2-7; d_call: -; v_call: TRBV28; cdr3_aa: CASRWQGTHEQYF; cdr3_nt: TGTGCCAGCAGGTGGCAGGGAACGCACGAGCAGTACTTC
clone_size: -; j_call: TRBJ2-7; d_call: TRBD2; v_call: TRBV6-7; cdr3_aa: CASSYFRLAFCSYEQYF; cdr3_nt: TGTGCCAGCAGTTACTTCCGACTAGCGTTCTGCTCCTACGAGCAGTACTTC
clone_size: -; j_call: TRBJ1-1; d_call: TRBD1; v_call: TRBV5-6; cdr3_aa: CASSWTGGAPEAFF; cdr3_nt: TGTGCCAGCAGCTGGACAGGGGGGGCCCCTGAAGCTTTCTTT
clone_size: -; j_call: TRBJ2-2; d_call: -; v_call: TRBV7-3; cdr3_aa: CASSAIQGNTGELFF; cdr3_nt: TGTGCCAGCAGCGCAATACAGGGGAACACCGGGGAGCTGTTTTTT